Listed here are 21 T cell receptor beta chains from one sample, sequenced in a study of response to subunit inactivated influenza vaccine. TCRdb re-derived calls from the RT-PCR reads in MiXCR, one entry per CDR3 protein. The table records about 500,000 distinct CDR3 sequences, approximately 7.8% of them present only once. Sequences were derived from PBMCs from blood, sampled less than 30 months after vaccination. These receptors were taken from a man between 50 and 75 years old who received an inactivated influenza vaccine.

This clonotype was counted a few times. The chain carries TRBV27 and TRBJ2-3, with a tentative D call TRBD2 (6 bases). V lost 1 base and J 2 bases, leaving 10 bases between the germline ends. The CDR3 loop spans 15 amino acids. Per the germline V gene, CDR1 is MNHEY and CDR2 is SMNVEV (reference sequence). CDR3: CASSLLWGDTDTQYF. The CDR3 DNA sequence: TGTGCCAGCAGTTTATTGTGGGGGGACACAGATACGCAGTATTTT.

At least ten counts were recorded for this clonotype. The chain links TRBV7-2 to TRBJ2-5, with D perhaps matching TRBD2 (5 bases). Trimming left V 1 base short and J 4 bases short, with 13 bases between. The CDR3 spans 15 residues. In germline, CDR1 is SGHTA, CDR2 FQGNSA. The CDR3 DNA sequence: TGTGCCAGCAGCTTAGAATCGAGGGTCCCAGAGACCCAGTACTTC. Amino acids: CASSLESRVPETQYF.

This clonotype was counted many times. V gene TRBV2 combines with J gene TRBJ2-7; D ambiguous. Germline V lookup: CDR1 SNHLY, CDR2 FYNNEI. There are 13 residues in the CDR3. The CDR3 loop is CRPSETYAYEQYF. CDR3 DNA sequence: TGTCGACCGTCGGAAACCTACGCCTACGAGCAGTACTTC.

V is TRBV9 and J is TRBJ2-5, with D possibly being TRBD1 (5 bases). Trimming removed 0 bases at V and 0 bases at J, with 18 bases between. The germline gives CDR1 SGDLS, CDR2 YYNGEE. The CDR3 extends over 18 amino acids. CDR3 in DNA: TGTGCCAGCAGCGTAGGGGGTGGAACAGGAGCGTACCAAGAGACCCAGTACTTC. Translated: CASSVGGGTGAYQETQYF.

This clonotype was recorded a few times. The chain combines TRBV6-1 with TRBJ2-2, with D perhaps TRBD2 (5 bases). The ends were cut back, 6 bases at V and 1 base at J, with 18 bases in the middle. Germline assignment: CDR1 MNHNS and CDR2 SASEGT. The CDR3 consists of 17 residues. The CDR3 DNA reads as TGTGCCAGCAGGCAAGGCTGGGGTAGCGAGAACACCGGGGAGCTGTTTTTT. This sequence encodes CASRQGWGSENTGELFF.

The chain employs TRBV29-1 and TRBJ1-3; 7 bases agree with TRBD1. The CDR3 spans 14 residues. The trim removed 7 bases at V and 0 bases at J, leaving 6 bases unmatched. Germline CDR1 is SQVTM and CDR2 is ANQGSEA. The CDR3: CSATGDSSGNTIYF. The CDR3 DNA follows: TGCAGCGCTACAGGGGATAGCTCTGGAAACACCATATATTTT.

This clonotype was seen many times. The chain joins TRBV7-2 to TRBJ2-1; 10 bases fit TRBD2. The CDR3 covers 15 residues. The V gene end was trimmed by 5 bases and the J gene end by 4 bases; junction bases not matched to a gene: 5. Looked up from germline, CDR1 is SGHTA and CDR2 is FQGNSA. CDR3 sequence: CASSRTSGIYNEQFF. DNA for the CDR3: TGTGCCAGCAGCCGGACTAGCGGTATATACAATGAGCAGTTCTTC. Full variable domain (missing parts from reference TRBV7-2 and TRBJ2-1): GAGVSQSPSNKVTEKGKDVELRCDPISGHTALYWYRQSLGQGLEFLIYFQGNSAPDKSGLPSDRFSAERTGGSVSTLTIQRTQQEDSAVYLCASSRTSGIYNEQFFGPGTRLTVL.

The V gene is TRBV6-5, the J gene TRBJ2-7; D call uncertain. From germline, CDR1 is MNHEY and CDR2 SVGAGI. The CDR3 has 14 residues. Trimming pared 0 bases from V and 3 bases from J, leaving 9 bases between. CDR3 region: CASSYSLINYEQYF. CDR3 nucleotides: TGTGCCAGCAGTTACTCCCTGATTAACTACGAGCAGTACTTC.

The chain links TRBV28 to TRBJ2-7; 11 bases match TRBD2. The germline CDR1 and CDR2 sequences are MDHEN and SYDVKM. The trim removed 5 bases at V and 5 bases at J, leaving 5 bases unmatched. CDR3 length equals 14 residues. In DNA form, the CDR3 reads TGTGCCAGCAGTCAACTAGCGGGAGCGAACGAGCAGTACTTC. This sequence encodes CASSQLAGANEQYF. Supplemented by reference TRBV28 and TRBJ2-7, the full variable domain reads DVKVTQSSRYLVKRTGEKVFLECVQDMDHENMFWYRQDPGLGLRLIYFSYDVKMKEKGDIPEGYSVSREKKERFSLILESASTNQTSMYLCASSQLAGANEQYFGPGTRLTVT.

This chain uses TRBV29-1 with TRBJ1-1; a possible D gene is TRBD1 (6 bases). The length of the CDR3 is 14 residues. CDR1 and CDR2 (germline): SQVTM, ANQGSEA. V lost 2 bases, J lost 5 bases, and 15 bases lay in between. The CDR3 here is CSVETRGAQTEAFF. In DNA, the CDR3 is TGCAGCGTTGAAACTCGGGGGGCACAGACTGAAGCTTTCTTT.

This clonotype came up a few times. CDR3 residues: CASRQGRGAYEQYF. DNA for the CDR3: TGTGCCAGCAGACAGGGGAGAGGGGCCTACGAGCAGTACTTC. The chain has TRBV7-2 and TRBJ2-7, with TRBD1 matching 7 bases. This CDR3 has 14 residues. V lost 6 bases to trimming and J lost 2 bases; unmatched junction nucleotides: 7. CDR1 is SGHTA and CDR2 is FQGNSA in the germline V gene.

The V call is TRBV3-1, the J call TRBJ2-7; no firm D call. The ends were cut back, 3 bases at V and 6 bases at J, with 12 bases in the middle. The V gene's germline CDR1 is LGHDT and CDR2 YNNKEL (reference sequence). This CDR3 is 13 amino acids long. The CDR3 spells CASSHGRVAEQYF. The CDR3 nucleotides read TGTGCCAGCAGCCACGGAAGGGTCGCCGAGCAGTACTTC.

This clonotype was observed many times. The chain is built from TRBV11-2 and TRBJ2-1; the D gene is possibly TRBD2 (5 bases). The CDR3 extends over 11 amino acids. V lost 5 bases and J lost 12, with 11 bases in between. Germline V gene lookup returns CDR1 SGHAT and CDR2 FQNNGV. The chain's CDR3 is CASSRGRGQFF. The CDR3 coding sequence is TGTGCCAGCAGCCGAGGACGGGGGCAGTTCTTC. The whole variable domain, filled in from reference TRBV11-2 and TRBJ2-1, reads EAGVAQSPRYKIIEKRQSVAFWCNPISGHATLYWYQQILGQGPKLLIQFQNNGVVDDSQLPKDRFSAERLKGVDSTLKIQPAKLEDSAVYLCASSRGRGQFFGPGTRLTVL.

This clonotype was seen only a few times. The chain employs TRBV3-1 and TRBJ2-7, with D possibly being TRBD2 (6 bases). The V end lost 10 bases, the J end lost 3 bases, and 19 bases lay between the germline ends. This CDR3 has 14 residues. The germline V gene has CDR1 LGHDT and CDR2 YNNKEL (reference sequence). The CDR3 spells CATRKRVFFYEQYF. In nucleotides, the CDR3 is TGTGCCACAAGAAAGCGGGTTTTTTTCTACGAGCAGTACTTC.

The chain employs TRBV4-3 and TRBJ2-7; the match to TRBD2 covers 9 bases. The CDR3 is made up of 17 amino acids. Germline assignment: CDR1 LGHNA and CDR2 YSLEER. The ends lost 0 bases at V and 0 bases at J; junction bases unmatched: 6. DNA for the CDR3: TGCGCCAGCAGCCAAGATTCCCAGCGGGGGGTCTCCTACGAGCAGTACTTC. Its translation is CASSQDSQRGVSYEQYF.

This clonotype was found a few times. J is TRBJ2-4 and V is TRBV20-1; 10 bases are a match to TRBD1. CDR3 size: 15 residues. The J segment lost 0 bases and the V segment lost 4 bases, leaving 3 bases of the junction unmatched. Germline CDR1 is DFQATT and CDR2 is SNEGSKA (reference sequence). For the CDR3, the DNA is TGCAGTGCTACTCGGGACAGGGGAGCCAAAAACATTCAGTACTTC. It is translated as CSATRDRGAKNIQYF.

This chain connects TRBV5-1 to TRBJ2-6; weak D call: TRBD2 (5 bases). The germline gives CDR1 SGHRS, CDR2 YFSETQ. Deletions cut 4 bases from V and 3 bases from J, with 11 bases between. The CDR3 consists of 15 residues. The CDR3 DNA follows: TGCGCCAGCAGCCAGAGGGTGCTTGGGGCCAACGTCCTGACTTTC. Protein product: CASSQRVLGANVLTF.

The CDR3 here is CSAAGTVGYQPQHF. CDR3 nucleotides: TGCAGTGCTGCAGGGACAGTTGGGTATCAGCCCCAGCATTTT. The V call is TRBV20-1, the J call TRBJ1-5; the match to TRBD1 covers 7 bases. Germline lookup yields CDR1 DFQATT and CDR2 SNEGSKA (reference sequence). The CDR3 consists of 14 residues. V shed 5 bases and J 5 bases; nucleotides not matched to a gene: 9.

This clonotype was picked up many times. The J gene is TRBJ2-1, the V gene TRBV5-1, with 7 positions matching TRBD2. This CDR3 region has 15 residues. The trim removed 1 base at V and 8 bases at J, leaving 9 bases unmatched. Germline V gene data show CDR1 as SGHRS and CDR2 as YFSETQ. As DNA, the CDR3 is TGCGCCAGCAGCTTGATAGCCCCCGCGGGAGATGAGCAGTTCTTC. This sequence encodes CASSLIAPAGDEQFF.

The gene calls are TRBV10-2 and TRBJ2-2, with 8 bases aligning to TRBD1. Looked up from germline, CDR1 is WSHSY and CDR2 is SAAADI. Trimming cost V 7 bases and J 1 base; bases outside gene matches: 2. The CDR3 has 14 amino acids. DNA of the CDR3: TGCGCCAGCAAGGGACAGGTGAACACCGGGGAGCTGTTTTTT. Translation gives CASKGQVNTGELFF.

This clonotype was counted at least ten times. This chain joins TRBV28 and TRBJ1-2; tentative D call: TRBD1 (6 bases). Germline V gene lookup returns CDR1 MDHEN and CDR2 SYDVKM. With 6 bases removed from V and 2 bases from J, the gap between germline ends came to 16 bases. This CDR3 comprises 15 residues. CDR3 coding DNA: TGTGCCAGCAGCGAAAAATGGGGGGCGAACTATGGCTACACCTTC. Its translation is CASSEKWGANYGYTF.